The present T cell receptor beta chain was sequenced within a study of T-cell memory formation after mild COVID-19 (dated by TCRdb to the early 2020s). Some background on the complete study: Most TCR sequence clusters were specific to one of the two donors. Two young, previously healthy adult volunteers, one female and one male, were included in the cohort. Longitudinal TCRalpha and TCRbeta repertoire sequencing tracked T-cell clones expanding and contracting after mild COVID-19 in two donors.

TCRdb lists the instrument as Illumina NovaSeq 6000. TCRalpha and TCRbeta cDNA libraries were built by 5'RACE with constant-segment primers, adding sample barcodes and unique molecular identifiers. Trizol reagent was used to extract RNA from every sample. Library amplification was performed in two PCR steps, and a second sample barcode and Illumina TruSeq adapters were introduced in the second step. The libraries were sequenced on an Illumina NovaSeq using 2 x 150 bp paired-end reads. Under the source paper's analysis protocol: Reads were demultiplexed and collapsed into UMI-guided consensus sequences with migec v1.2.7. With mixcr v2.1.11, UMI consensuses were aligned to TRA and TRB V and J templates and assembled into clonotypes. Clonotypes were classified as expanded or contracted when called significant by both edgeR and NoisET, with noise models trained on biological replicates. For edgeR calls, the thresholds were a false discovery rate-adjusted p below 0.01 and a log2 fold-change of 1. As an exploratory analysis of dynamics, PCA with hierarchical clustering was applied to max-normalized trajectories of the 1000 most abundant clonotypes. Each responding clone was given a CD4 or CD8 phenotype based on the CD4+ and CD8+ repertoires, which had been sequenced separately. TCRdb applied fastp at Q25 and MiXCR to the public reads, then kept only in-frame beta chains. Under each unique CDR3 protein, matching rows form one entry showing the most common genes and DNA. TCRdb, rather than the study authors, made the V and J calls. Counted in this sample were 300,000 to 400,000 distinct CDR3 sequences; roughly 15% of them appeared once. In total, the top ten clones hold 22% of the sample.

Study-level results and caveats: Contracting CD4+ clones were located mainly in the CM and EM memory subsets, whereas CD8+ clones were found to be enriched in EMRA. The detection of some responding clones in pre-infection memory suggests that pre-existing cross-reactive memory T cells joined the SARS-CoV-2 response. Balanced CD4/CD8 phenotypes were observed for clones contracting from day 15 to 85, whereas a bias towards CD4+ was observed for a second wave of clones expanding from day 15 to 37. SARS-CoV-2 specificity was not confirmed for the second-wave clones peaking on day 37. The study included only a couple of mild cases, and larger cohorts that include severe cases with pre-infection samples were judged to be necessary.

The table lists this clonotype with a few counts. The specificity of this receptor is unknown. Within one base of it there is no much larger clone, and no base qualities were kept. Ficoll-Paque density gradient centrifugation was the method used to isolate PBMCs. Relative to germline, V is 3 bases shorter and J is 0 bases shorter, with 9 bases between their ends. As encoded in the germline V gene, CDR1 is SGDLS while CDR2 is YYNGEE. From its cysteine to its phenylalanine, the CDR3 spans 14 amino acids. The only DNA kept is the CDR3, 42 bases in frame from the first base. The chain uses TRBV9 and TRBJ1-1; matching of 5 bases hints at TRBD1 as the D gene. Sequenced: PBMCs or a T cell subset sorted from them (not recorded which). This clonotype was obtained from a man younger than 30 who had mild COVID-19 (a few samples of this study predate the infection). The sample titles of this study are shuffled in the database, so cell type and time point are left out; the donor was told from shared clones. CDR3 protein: CASSGRDLNTEAFF. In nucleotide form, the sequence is TGTGCCAGCAGCGGCAGGGACTTGAACACTGAAGCTTTCTTT.